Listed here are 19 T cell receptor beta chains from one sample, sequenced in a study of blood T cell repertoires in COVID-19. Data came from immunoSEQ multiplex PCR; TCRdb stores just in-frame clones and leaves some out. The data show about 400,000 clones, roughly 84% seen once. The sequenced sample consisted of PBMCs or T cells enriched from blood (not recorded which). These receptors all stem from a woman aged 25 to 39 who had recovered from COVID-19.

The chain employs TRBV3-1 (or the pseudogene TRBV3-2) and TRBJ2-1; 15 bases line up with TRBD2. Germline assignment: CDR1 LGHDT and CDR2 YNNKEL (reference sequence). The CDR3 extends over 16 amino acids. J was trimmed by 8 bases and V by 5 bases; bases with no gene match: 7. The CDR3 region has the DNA TGTGCCAGCAGCAGGACTAGCGGGGGGGCATTCGATGAGCAGTTCTTC. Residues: CASSRTSGGAFDEQFF.

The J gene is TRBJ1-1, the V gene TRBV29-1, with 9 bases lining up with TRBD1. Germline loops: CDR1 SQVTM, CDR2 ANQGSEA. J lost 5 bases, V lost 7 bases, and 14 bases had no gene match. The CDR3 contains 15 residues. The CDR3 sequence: CSATPVTGGYTEAFF. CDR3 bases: TGCAGCGCAACCCCGGTGACAGGGGGATATACTGAAGCTTTCTTT.

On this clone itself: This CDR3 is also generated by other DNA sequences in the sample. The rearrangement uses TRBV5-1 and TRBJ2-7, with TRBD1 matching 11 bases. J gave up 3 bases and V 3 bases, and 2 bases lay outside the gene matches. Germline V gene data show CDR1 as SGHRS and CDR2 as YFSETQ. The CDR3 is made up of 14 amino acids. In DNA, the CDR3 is TGCGCCAGCAGCTCTGGGACAGGGGGCTACGAGCAGTACTTC. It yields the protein CASSSGTGGYEQYF.

Here the CDR3 reads CASSQAGTDTQYF. As DNA, the CDR3 is TGTGCCAGCAGCCAGGCGGGCACAGATACGCAGTATTTT. The J gene is TRBJ2-3, the V gene TRBV14; unclear D gene. V gave up 3 bases and J gave up 1 base, with 5 bases separating them. This CDR3 region has 13 residues. Germline loops: CDR1 SGHDN, CDR2 FVKESK.

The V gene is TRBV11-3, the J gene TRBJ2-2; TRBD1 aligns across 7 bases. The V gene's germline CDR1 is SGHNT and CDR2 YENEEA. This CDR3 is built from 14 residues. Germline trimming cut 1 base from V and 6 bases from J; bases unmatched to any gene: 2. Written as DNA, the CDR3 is TGTGCCAGCAGCTTAGCACAGGGGTCCGGGGAGCTGTTTTTT. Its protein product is CASSLAQGSGELFF.

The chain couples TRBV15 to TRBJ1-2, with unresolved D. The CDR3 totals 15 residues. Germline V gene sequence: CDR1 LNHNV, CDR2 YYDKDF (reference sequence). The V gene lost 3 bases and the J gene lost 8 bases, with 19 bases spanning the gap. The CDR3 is CATSRERDSPGGYTF. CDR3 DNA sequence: TGTGCCACCAGCAGGGAGCGTGACTCCCCGGGAGGCTACACCTTC.

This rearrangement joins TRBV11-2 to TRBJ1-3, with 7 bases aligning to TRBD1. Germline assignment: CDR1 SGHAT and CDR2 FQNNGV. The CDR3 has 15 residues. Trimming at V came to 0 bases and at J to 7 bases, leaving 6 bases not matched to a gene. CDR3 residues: CASSLEGQLGNTIYF. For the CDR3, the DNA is TGTGCCAGCAGCTTAGAGGGACAGCTAGGGAACACCATATATTTT.

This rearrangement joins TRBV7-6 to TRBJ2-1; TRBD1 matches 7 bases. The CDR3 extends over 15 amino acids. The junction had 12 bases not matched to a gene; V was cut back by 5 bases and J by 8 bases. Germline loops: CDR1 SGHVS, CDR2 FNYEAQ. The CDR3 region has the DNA TGTGCCAGCAGCCCCCGACAGGGCCTTTTCGATGAGCAGTTCTTC. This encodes CASSPRQGLFDEQFF.

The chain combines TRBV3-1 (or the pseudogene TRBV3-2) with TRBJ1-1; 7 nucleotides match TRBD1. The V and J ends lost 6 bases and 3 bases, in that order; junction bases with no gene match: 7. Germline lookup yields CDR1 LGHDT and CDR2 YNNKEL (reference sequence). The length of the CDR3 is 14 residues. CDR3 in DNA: TGTGCCAGCAGTCTAAGGGGGCAGTACACTGAAGCTTTCTTT. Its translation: CASSLRGQYTEAFF.

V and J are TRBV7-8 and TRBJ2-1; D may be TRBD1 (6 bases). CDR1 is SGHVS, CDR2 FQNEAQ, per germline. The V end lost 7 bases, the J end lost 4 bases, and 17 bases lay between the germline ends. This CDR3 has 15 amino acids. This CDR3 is CASTQGPSLYNEQFF. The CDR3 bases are TGTGCCAGCACACAGGGCCCGTCTTTATACAATGAGCAGTTCTTC.

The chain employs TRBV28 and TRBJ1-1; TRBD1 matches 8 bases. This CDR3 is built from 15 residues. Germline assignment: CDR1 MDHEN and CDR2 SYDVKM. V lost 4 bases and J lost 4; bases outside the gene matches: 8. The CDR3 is CASSYTGGGSTEAFF. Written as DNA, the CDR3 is TGTGCCAGCAGTTATACAGGGGGAGGGAGCACTGAAGCTTTCTTT.

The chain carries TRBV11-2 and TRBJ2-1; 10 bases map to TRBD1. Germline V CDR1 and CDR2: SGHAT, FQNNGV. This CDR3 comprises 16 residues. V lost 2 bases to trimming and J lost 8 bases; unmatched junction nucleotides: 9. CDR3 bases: TGTGCCAGCAGCTTATGGGACAGGGGAGATTGGGATGAGCAGTTCTTC. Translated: CASSLWDRGDWDEQFF.

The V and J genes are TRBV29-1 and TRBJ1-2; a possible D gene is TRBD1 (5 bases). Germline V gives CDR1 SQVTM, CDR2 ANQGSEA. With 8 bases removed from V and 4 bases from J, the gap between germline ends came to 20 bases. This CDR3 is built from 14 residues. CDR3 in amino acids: CSPSIKGRAYGYTF. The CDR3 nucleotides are TGCAGCCCGAGTATAAAGGGGCGCGCCTATGGCTACACCTTC.

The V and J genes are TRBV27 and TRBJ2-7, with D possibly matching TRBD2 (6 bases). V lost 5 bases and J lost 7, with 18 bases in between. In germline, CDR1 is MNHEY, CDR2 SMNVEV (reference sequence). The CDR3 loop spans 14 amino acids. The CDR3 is CASSTGLSVEEQYF. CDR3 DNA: TGTGCCAGCAGTACGGGACTGAGTGTAGAAGAGCAGTACTTC.

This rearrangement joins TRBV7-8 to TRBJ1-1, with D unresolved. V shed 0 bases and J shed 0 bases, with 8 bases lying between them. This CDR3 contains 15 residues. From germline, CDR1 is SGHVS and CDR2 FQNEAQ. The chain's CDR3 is CASSLAPRMNTEAFF. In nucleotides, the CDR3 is TGTGCCAGCAGCTTAGCGCCTAGGATGAACACTGAAGCTTTCTTT.

Written as DNA, the CDR3 is TGTGCCAGCAGCTTAGGCGGGGGGAGAGGAGATACGCAGTATTTT. Amino acid sequence: CASSLGGGRGDTQYF. The genes are TRBV7-3 and TRBJ2-3, with 8 bases fitting TRBD2. Germline CDR1 reads SGHTA; CDR2 reads FQGTGA. The CDR3 runs 15 residues. The junction had 6 bases not matched to a gene; V was cut back by 2 bases and J by 5 bases. Variable domain in full (rest from reference TRBV7-3 and TRBJ2-3): GAGVSQTPSNKVTEKGKYVELRCDPISGHTALYWYRQSLGQGPEFLIYFQGTGAADDSGLPNDRFFAVRPEGSVSTLKIQRTERGDSAVYLCASSLGGGRGDTQYFGPGTRLTVL.

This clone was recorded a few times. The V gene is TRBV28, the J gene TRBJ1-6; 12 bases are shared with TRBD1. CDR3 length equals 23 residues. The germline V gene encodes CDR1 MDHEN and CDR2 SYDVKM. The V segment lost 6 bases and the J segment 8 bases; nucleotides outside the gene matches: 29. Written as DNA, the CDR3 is TGTGCCAGCAGACGAAGGGACAGGGGGCCCCCTAGATTCTTTTCTCCTACTCATTCACCCCTCCACTTT. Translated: CASRRRDRGPPRFFSPTHSPLHF.

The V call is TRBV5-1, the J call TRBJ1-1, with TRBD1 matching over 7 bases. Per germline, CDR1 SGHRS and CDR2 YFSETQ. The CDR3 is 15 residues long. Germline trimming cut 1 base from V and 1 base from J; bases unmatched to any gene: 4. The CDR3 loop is CASSLWSGGNTEAFF. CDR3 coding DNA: TGCGCCAGCAGCTTGTGGTCAGGGGGGAACACTGAAGCTTTCTTT.

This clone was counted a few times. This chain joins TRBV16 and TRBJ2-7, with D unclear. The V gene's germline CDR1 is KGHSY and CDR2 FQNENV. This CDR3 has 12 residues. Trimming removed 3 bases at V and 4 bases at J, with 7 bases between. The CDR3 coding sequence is TGTGCCAGCAGCCATGCGTTTTACGAGCAGTACTTC. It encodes CASSHAFYEQYF.